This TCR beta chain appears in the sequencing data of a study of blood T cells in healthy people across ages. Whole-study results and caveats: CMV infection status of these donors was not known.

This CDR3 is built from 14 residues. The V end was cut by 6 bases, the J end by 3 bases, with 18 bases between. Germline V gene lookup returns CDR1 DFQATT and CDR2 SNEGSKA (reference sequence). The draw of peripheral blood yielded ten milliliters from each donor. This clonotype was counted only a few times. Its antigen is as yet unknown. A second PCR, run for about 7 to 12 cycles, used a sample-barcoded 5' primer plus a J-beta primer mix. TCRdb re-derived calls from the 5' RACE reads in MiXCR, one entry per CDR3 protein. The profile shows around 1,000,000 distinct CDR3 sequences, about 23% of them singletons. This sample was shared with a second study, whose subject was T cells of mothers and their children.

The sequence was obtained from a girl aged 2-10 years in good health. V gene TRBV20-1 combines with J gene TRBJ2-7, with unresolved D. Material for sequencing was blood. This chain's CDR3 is CSAHSLGGIYEQYF. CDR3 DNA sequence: TGCAGTGCCCACTCTCTTGGTGGGATCTACGAGCAGTACTTC.